The 21 T cell receptor beta chains given below trace back to one sample, sequenced in a study of tumor-infiltrating lymphocytes in oesophageal squamous cell carcinoma. MiXCR, applied by TCRdb to the PCR reads, yields one record per CDR3 protein. The table lists approximately 18,000 distinct CDR3 sequences, roughly 37% of them singletons. The sample comprised blood. The source is a male donor with esophageal squamous cell carcinoma.

V usage is TRBV6-6 and J usage is TRBJ2-6, with D perhaps TRBD1 or TRBD2 (6 bases each). The CDR3 consists of 18 residues. Germline CDR1 reads MNHNY; CDR2 reads SVGAGI (reference sequence). The V gene lost 2 bases and the J gene lost 1 base, with 15 bases spanning the gap. CDR3 coding DNA: TGTGCCAGCAGTTACCAGGGGCAGGGAGGATCTGGGGCCAACGTCCTGACTTTC. Amino acids: CASSYQGQGGSGANVLTF.

Many counts were recorded for this clonotype. The chain recombines TRBV4-1 with TRBJ2-3; no clear D gene. The CDR3 is 14 residues long. The V gene's germline CDR1 is MGHRA and CDR2 YSYEKL. V gave up 2 bases and J gave up 4 bases, with 10 bases separating them. The CDR3 DNA reads as TGCGCCAGCAGCCAACTCGTTTCTGCAGATACGCAGTATTTT. Its protein product is CASSQLVSADTQYF.

The CDR3 nucleotides read TGTGCCAGCAGCTTACTCCGGAATGAGCAGTTCTTC. Translation: CASSLLRNEQFF. The chain has TRBV7-2 and TRBJ2-5; D is unclear. The assigned J gene may be wrong: the sequence end matches TRBJ2-1 better. Germline-derived CDR1 and CDR2 are SGHTA and FQGNSA. This CDR3 has 12 residues.

This clonotype occurred many times. This sequence joins TRBV19 and TRBJ1-1; tentative D call: TRBD1 (6 bases). The CDR3 runs 16 residues. Trimming took off 7 bases at V and 6 bases at J, with 24 bases between the two ends. Germline CDR1 LNHDA, CDR2 SQIVND (reference sequence). The CDR3 DNA reads as TGTGCCAGTATGATGCGCCGGACAGAAATAAGGGCTGAAGCTTTCTTT. This translates into CASMMRRTEIRAEAFF.

On this clonotype itself: This could be a read error, since a much larger clone is one nucleotide away. V is TRBV4-1 and J is TRBJ2-1, with D possibly matching TRBD2 (5 bases). The DNA matches TRBJ2-7 better at its end, which makes the J call doubtful. Germline assignment: CDR1 MGHRA and CDR2 YSYEKL. The CDR3 has 18 amino acids. The CDR3 DNA sequence: TGCGCCAGCAGCCAAGAGCTCCGGGGAAAGCGCTCCTACAATGAGCAGTACTTC. Its translation is CASSQELRGKRSYNEQYF.

This clonotype rates as medium-sized. The chain combines TRBV7-2 with TRBJ2-5; D call uncertain. The germline V gene has CDR1 SGHTA and CDR2 FQGNSA. The germline V and J ends were trimmed by 1 base and 11 bases, with 23 bases remaining between them. This CDR3 spans 16 amino acids. The CDR3 sequence: CASSLVAGSSYNEQYF. CDR3 sequence (DNA): TGTGCCAGCAGCTTAGTGGCAGGTTCTTCCTACAATGAGCAGTACTTC.

This clonotype showed up many times. The chain joins TRBV5-1 to TRBJ2-7, with D unclear. Germline V gene sequence: CDR1 SGHRS, CDR2 YFSETQ. The ends were cut back, 1 base at V and 2 bases at J, with 7 bases in the middle. This CDR3 comprises 13 residues. The CDR3 DNA follows: TGCGCCAGCAGCTTGAGACTGGCCTACGAGCAGTACTTC. Encoded protein: CASSLRLAYEQYF.

This clonotype was seen repeatedly, ten times or more. The DNA for the CDR3 is TGTGCCAGCAAATTGGTCAGGGGGGAACAGCCCCAGCATTTT. This encodes CASKLVRGEQPQHF. This chain links TRBV6-1 with TRBJ1-5, with 7 positions matching TRBD1. Per germline, CDR1 MNHNS and CDR2 SASEGT. Trimming at V came to 7 bases and at J to 7 bases, leaving 10 bases not matched to a gene. The CDR3 totals 14 residues.

The table lists this clonotype with many counts. Germline and junction disagree at one end, which may indicate a read error. The V and J genes are TRBV7-3 and TRBJ2-4; maybe TRBD1 (6 bases). The germline V gene encodes CDR1 SGHTA and CDR2 FQGTGA. The CDR3 consists of 13 residues. DNA of the CDR3: TGTGCCAGCAGCACCGGGACAAATTCACCCCTCCACTTC. Translation: CASSTGTNSPLHF.

This clonotype was counted once. The chain has TRBV6-6 and TRBJ1-2, with no clear D. V lost 2 bases to trimming and J lost 2 bases, with 6 bases between them. The germline gives CDR1 MNHNY, CDR2 SVGAGI (reference sequence). CDR3 length equals 13 residues. The CDR3 nucleotides read TGTGCCAGCAGTTACCAAGGGAACTATGGCTACACCTTC. It yields the protein CASSYQGNYGYTF.

At least ten counts were recorded for this clonotype. The chain carries TRBV10-3 and TRBJ1-4; 7 nucleotides match TRBD1. This CDR3 is 18 amino acids long. Trimming took 0 bases from V and 4 from J; bases not matched to a gene: 11. The germline gives CDR1 ENHRY, CDR2 SYGVKD. CDR3 residues: CAISESILYRGNNEKLFF. The DNA of the CDR3 is TGTGCCATCAGTGAGTCGATTCTATACAGGGGAAATAATGAAAAACTGTTTTTT.

This clonotype was seen more than once but under ten times. The genes are TRBV7-2 and TRBJ1-2, with no clear D. The CDR3 length is 12 residues. CDR1 SGHTA and CDR2 FQGNSA come from the germline V gene. CDR3 in amino acids: CASAESNYGYTF. The CDR3 DNA reads as TGTGCTAGCGCGGAGTCGAACTATGGCTACACCTTC.

This clonotype was seen ten or more times. The genes are TRBV5-1 and TRBJ2-7; perhaps D is TRBD1 or TRBD2 (5 bases each). Germline-derived CDR1 and CDR2 are SGHRS and YFSETQ. CDR3 size: 14 residues. With 7 bases removed from V and 4 bases from J, the gap between germline ends came to 18 bases. This chain's CDR3 is CASSPGTNYYEQYF. The CDR3 region has the DNA TGCGCCAGCTCTCCGGGGACCAACTATTACGAGCAGTACTTC.

The chain uses TRBV7-8 and TRBJ2-1; TRBD2 matches 11 bases. TRBJ2-7 explains the end of the DNA better; the J call may be wrong. The CDR3 spans 16 residues. Germline V gene lookup returns CDR1 SGHVS and CDR2 FQNEAQ. As DNA, the CDR3 is TGTGCCAGCAGCCCAAGACTAGCGGGACAGCGGGGGGAGCAGTACTTC. This gives the protein CASSPRLAGQRGEQYF.

In its sample, this clonotype ranks as medium-sized (0.01 to 0.1%). The chain recombines TRBV10-3 with TRBJ2-3; TRBD1 aligns across 7 bases. Germline CDR1 is ENHRY and CDR2 is SYGVKD. Trimming cost V 10 bases and J 3 bases; bases outside gene matches: 7. The CDR3 has 13 amino acids. CDR3 nucleotide sequence: TGTGCCAGACCGACAGGGTGGACAGATACGCAGTATTTT. It yields the protein CARPTGWTDTQYF.

There are many counts of this clonotype. The J gene is TRBJ2-7, the V gene TRBV10-1; D perhaps matches TRBD2 (6 bases). Germline V lookup: CDR1 WNHNN, CDR2 SYGVQD (reference sequence). The ends were cut back, 6 bases at V and 7 bases at J, with 16 bases in the middle. This CDR3 region has 13 residues. The CDR3 region has the DNA TGCGCCAGCAGCGGGGGTTCCTACAATGAGCAGTACTTC. Its translation is CASSGGSYNEQYF.

The table lists this clonotype with many counts. The chain employs TRBV5-1 and TRBJ2-3; no reliable D call. The CDR3 is 14 amino acids. V was clipped by 1 base and J by 1 base, with 7 bases between them. Germline V gene data show CDR1 as SGHRS and CDR2 as YFSETQ. The CDR3 reads CASSLSVGTDTQYF. DNA of the CDR3: TGCGCCAGCAGCTTGAGCGTAGGCACAGATACGCAGTATTTT. Combining the CDR3 with reference TRBV5-1 and TRBJ2-3 gives the whole variable domain KAGVTQTPRYLIKTRGQQVTLSCSPISGHRSVSWYQQTPGQGLQFLFEYFSETQRNKGNFPGRFSGRQFSNSRSEMNVSTLELGDSALYLCASSLSVGTDTQYFGPGTRLTVL.

This clonotype was observed a few times. The chain employs TRBV7-2 and TRBJ2-7; TRBD1 agrees at 7 bases. Unmatched junction bases numbered 7, after V lost 1 base and J lost 4 bases. The CDR3 runs to 15 residues. The germline CDR1 and CDR2 sequences are SGHTA and FQGNSA. CDR3 DNA: TGTGCCAGCAGCTTAGGGGGGACAGCCGGTTACGAGCAGTACTTC. Encoded protein: CASSLGGTAGYEQYF.

The genes are TRBV2 and TRBJ2-1; no clear D gene. The J call is uncertain, as TRBJ2-7 better fits the DNA end. This CDR3 has 11 amino acids. CDR1 and CDR2 (germline): SNHLY, FYNNEI. The CDR3: CASSEMAEQYF. CDR3 coding DNA: TGTGCCAGCAGTGAAATGGCCGAGCAGTACTTC.

This clonotype came up many times. The chain carries TRBV12-3 or TRBV12-4 and TRBJ2-7, with TRBD1 matching 8 bases. The CDR3 totals 14 residues. V lost 4 bases, J lost 3 bases, and 5 bases stayed unmatched. In DNA form, the CDR3 reads TGTGCCAGCAGTTCCTCGACAGGGGACTACGAGCAGTACTTC. Translation: CASSSSTGDYEQYF.

The chain recombines TRBV7-9 with TRBJ2-1, with no clear D. The CDR3 consists of 15 residues. Germline V CDR1 and CDR2: SEHNR, FQNEAQ (reference sequence). The V and J ends lost 1 base and 1 base respectively, with 8 bases between them. The CDR3 nucleotides read TGTGCCAGCAGCTTAGGGCGTGGTTCCTACAATGAGCAGTTCTTC. It specifies CASSLGRGSYNEQFF.